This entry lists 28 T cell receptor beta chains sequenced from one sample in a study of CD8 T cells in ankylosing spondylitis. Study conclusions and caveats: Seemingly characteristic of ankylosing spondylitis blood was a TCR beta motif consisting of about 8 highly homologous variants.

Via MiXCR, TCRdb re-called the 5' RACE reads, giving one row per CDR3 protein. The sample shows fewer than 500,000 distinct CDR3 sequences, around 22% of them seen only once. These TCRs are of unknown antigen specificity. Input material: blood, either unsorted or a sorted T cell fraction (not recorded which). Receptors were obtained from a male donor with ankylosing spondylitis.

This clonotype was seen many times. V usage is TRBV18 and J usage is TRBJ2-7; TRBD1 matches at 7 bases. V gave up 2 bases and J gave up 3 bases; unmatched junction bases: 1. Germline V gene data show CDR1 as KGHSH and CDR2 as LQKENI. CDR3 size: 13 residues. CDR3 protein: CASSPDRDYEQYF. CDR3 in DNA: TGTGCCAGCTCACCAGACAGGGACTACGAGCAGTACTTC.

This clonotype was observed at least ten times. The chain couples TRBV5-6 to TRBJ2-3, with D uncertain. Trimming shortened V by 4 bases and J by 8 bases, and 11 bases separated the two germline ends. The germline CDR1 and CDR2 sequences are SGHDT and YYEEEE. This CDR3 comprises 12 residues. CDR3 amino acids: CASSRTLGTQYF. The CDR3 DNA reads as TGTGCCAGCAGCCGAACCCTAGGTACGCAGTATTTT. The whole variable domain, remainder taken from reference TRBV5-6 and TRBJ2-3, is DAGVTQSPTHLIKTRGQQVTLRCSPKSGHDTVSWYQQALGQGPQFIFQYYEEEERQRGNFPDRFSGHQFPNYSSELNVNALLLGDSALYLCASSRTLGTQYFGPGTRLTVL.

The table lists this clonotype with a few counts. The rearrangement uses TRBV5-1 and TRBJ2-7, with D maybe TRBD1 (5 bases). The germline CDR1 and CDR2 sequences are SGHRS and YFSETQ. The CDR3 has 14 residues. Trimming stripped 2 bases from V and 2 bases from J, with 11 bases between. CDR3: CASSFAGNAYEQYF. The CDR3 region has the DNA TGCGCCAGCAGCTTTGCAGGGAATGCCTACGAGCAGTACTTC.

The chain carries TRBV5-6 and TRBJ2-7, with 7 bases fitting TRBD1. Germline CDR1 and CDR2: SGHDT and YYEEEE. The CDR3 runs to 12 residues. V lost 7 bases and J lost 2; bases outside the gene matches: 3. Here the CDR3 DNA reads TGTGCCAGCGGGGGACAGACCTACGAGCAGTACTTC. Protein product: CASGGQTYEQYF.

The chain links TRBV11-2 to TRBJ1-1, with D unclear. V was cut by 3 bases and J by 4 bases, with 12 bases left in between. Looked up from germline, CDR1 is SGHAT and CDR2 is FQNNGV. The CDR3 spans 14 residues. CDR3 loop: CASSLRSQSTEAFF. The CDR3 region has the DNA TGTGCCAGCAGCTTGAGGAGTCAATCCACTGAAGCTTTCTTT.

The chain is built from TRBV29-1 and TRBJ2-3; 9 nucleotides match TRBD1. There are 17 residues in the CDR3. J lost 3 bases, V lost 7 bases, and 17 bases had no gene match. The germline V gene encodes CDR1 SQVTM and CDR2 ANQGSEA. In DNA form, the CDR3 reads TGCAGCGGGCGACCGGGACAGGGAGCCCCGGGGACAGATACGCAGTATTTT. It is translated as CSGRPGQGAPGTDTQYF.

CDR3 nucleotides: TGTGCCACCAGCAGAGAGGGGGCGACTAATGAAAAACTGTTTTTT. This gives the protein CATSREGATNEKLFF. The chain recombines TRBV15 with TRBJ1-4; possibly TRBD1 for D (6 bases). This CDR3 has 15 residues. V lost 0 bases, J lost 2 bases, and 7 bases lay in between. Germline CDR1 is LNHNV and CDR2 is YYDKDF (reference sequence).

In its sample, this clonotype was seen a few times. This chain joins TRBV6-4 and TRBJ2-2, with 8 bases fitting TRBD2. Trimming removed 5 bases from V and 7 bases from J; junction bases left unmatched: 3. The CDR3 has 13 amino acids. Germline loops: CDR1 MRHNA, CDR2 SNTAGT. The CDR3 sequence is CASSSGSVGELFF. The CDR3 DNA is TGTGCCAGCAGTAGCGGGAGCGTCGGGGAGCTGTTTTTT.

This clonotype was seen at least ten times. The CDR3 spells CASSLASGTHNEQFF. The DNA for the CDR3 is TGTGCCAGCAGTTTGGCTAGCGGGACCCACAATGAGCAGTTCTTC. The chain is built from TRBV27 and TRBJ2-1, with 9 bases that match TRBD2. Trimming cost V 3 bases and J 5 bases; bases outside gene matches: 5. This CDR3 is built from 15 residues. From germline, CDR1 is MNHEY and CDR2 SMNVEV (reference sequence).

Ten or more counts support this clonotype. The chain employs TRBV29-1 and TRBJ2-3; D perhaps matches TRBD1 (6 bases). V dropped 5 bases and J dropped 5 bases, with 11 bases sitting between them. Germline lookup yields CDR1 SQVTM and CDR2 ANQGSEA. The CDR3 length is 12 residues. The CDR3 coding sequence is TGCAGCGTTCTGCAACAGGGAGATACGCAGTATTTT. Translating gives CSVLQQGDTQYF.

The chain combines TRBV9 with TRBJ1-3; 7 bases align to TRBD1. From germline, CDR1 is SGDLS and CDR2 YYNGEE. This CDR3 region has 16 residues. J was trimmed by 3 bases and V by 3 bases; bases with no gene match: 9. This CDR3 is CASSGPQGPGGNTIYF. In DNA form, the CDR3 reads TGTGCCAGCAGCGGACCACAGGGGCCAGGTGGAAACACCATATATTTT.

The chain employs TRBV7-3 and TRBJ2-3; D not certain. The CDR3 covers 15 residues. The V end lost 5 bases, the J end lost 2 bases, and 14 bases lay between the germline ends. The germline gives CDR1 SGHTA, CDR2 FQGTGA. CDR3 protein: CASSRLGTYTDTQYF. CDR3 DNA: TGTGCCAGCAGCCGTTTAGGAACCTACACAGATACGCAGTATTTT.

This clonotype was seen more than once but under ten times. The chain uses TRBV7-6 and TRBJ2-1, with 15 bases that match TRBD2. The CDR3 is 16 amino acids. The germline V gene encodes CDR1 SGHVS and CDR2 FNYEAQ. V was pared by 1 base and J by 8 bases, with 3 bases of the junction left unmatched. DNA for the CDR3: TGTGCCAGCAGCTTAGGGACTAGCGGGAGGGTCCATGAGCAGTTCTTC. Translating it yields CASSLGTSGRVHEQFF.

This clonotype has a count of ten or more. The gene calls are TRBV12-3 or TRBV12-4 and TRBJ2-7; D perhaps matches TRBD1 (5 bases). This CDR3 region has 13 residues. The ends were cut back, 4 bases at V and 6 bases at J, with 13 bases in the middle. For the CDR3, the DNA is TGTGCCAGCAGTTCCCTCAGGGTTGGCGAGCAGTACTTC. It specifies CASSSLRVGEQYF.

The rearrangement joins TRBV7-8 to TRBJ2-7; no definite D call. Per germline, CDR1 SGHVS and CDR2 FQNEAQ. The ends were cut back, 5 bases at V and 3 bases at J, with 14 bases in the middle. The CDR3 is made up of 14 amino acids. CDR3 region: CASSLSRHSYEQYF. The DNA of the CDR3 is TGTGCCAGCAGCCTAAGTCGACATAGCTACGAGCAGTACTTC.

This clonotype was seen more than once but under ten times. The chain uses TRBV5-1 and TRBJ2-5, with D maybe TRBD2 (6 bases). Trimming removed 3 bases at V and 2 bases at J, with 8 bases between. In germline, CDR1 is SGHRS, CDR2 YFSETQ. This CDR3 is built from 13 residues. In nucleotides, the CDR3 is TGCGCCAGCAGCTACCGGGAGCAAGAGACCCAGTACTTC. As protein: CASSYREQETQYF.

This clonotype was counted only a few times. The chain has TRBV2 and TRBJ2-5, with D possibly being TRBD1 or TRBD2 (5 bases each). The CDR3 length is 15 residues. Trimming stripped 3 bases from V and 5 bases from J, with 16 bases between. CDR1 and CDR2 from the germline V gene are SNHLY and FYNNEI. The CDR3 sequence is CASSERAGLGETQYF. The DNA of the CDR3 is TGTGCCAGCAGTGAGCGGGCAGGGCTGGGGGAGACCCAGTACTTC.

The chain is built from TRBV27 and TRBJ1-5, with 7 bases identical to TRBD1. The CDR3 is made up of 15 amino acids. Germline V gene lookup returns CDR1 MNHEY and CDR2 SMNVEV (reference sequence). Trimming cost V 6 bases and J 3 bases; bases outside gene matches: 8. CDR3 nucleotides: TGTGCCAGCAGACTGGGACAGACCGACAATCAGCCCCAGCATTTT. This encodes CASRLGQTDNQPQHF.

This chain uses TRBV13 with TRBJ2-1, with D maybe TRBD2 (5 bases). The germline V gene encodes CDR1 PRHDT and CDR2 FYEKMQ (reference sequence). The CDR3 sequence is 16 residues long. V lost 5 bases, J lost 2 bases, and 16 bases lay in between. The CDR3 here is CASSPTALAAYNEQFF. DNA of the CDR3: TGTGCCAGCAGCCCCACAGCTCTAGCAGCCTACAATGAGCAGTTCTTC.

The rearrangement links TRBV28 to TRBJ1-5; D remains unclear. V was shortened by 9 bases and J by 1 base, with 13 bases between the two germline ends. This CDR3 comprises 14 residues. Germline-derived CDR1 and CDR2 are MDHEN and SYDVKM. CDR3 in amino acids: CASQSSGSNQPQHF. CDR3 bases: TGTGCCAGTCAGTCGTCGGGGAGCAATCAGCCCCAGCATTTT. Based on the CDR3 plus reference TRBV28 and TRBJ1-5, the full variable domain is DVKVTQSSRYLVKRTGEKVFLECVQDMDHENMFWYRQDPGLGLRLIYFSYDVKMKEKGDIPEGYSVSREKKERFSLILESASTNQTSMYLCASQSSGSNQPQHFGDGTRLSIL.

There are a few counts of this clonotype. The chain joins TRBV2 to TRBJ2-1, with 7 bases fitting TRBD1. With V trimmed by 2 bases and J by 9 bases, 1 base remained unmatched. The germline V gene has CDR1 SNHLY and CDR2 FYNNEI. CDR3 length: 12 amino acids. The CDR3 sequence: CASSENRGEQFF. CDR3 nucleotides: TGTGCCAGCAGTGAAAACAGGGGTGAGCAGTTCTTC.

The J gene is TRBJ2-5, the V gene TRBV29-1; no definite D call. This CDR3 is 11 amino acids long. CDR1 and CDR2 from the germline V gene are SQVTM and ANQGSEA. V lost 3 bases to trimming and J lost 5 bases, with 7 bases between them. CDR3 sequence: CSVDKGETQYF. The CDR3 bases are TGCAGCGTTGACAAAGGGGAGACCCAGTACTTC.

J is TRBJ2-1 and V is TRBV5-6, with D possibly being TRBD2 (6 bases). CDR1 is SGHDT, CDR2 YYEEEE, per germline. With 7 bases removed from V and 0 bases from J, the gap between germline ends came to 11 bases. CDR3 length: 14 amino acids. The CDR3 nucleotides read TGTGCCAGCGGCCCGGAGGGCTCCTACAATGAGCAGTTCTTC. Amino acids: CASGPEGSYNEQFF.

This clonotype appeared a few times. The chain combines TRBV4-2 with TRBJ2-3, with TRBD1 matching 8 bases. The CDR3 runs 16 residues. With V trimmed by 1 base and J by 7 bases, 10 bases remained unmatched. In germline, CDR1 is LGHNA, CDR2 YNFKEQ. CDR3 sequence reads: CASSQGVGQGPHTQYF. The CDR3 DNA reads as TGTGCCAGCAGCCAAGGGGTAGGACAGGGTCCGCATACGCAGTATTTT.

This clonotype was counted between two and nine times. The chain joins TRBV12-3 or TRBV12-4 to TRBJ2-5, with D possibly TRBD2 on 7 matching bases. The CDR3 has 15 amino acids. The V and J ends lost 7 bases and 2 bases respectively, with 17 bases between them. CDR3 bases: TGTGCCAGCACCCGGGGGGCAGGACAACAAGAGACCCAGTACTTC. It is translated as CASTRGAGQQETQYF.

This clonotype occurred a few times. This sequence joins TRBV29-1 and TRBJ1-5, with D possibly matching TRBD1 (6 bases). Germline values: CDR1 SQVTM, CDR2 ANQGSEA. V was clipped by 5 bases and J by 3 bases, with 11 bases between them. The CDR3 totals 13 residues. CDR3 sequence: CSVSGADNQPQHF. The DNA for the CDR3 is TGCAGCGTTTCAGGGGCGGACAATCAGCCCCAGCATTTT.

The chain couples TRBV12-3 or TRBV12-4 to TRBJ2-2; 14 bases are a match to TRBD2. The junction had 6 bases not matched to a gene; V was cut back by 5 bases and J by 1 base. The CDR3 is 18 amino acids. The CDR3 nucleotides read TGTGCCAGCAGTACCGGGACTAGCGGGAGAGGGAACACCGGGGAGCTGTTTTTT. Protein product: CASSTGTSGRGNTGELFF.

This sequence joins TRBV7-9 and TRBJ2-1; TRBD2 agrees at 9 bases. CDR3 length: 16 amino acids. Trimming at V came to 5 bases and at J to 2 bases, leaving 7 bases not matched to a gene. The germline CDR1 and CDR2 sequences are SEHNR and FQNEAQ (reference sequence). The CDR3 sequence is CASSLTGTSPYNEQFF. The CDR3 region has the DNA TGTGCCAGCAGCCTCACCGGGACTAGCCCCTACAATGAGCAGTTCTTC.